What follows describes a single T cell receptor beta chain. Antigen: not known. This record comes from a study of shared clonotypes between healthy human individuals. Whole-study results and caveats: Naive subsets usually exceeded memory subsets in estimated richness. An anticipated effect of sequencing depth on clonotype sharing among donors was recognized. Roughly 5% of naive CD4 clonotypes were common to a handful of donors.

Clones were sequenced by immunoSEQ multiplex PCR, and TCRdb holds only the in-frame ones, with some missing. In the table there are roughly 2,500,000 clones, roughly 93% of which are singletons. The CDR3 loop spans 15 amino acids. Per germline, CDR1 SEHNR and CDR2 FQNEAQ (reference sequence). With V trimmed by 5 bases and J by 5 bases, 11 bases remained unmatched. Sequenced material: naive CD4+ T cells from PBMCs. The subset here: CD45RA+ positively selected. The chain recombines TRBV7-9 with TRBJ2-7; TRBD1 agrees at 8 bases. This clonotype was obtained from a man between 18 and 35 years old in good health. Some clones in this sample may be carry-over from other donors' samples. DNA of the CDR3: TGTGCCAGCAGCCAACTTGGGCCAGGGGGCCACGAGCAGTACTTC. Its protein product is CASSQLGPGGHEQYF.